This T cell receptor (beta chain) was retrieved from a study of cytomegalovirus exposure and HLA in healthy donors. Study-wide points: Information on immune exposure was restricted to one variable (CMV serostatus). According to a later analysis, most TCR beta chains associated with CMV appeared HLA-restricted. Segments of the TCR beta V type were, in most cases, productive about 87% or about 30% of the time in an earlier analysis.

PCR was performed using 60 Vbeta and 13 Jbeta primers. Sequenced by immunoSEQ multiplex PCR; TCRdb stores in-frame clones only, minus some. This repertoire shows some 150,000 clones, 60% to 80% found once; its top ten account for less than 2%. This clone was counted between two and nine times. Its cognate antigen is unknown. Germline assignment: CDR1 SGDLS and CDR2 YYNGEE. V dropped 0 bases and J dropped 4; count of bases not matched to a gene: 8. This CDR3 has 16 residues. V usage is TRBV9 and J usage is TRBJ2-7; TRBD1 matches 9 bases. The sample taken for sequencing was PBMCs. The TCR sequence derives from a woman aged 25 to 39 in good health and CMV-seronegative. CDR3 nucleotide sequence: TGTGCCAGCAGCGTAGCGCCGGGACAGGGTGCGTACGAGCAGTACTTC. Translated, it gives CASSVAPGQGAYEQYF.